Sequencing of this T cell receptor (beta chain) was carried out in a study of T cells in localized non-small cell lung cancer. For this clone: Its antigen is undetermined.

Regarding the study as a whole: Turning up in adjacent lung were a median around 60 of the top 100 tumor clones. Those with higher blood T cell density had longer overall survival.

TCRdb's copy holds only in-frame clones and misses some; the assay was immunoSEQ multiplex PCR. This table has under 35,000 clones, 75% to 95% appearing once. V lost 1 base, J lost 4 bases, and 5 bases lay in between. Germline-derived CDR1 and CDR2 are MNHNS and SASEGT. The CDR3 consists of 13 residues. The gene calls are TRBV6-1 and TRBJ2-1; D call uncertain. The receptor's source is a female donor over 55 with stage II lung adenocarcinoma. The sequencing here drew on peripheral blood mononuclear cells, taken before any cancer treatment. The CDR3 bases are TGTGCCAGCAGTGAAGGGTATTACAATGAGCAGTTCTTC. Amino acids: CASSEGYYNEQFF.